Listed below are T cell receptor beta chains from one sample, sequenced in a study of OX40 agonist ivuxolimab in advanced cancers. Assay used: immunoSEQ multiplex PCR; TCRdb lists only in-frame clones, some missing. The data hold 60,000 to 85,000 clones, with around nine tenths observed a single time. The sample in question was CD4+ or CD8+ T cells sorted from blood, obtained in a trial of the OX40 agonist ivuxolimab. The receptors come from an adult with an advanced solid tumor such as melanoma, head and neck, liver or kidney cancer. The CDR3 runs from the conserved cysteine through the conserved F or W. Each record gives: CDR3 protein, CDR3 DNA, V gene, clone size, J gene, D gene. A D gene is named only where the DNA matches it firmly. Size is omitted from some rows. Given values are once, few, many or a class for expanded clones.

CDR3aa: CASSFFRDRGRETQYF; CDR3nt: TGTGCCAGCAGCTTTTTCCGGGACAGGGGGCGCGAGACCCAGTACTTC; v_gene: TRBV5-6; abundance: .; j_gene: TRBJ2-5; d_gene: TRBD1
CDR3aa: CASSPSGVQSTDTQYF; CDR3nt: TGTGCCAGCTCACCTTCGGGGGTACAGAGCACAGATACGCAGTATTTT; v_gene: TRBV18; abundance: .; j_gene: TRBJ2-3; d_gene: .
CDR3aa: CASSDTGFGYTF; CDR3nt: TGTGCCAGCAGTGATACGGGGTTTGGCTACACCTTC; v_gene: TRBV2; abundance: .; j_gene: TRBJ1-2; d_gene: .
CDR3aa: CASSAFLVRRTSGNFEQFF; CDR3nt: TGTGCCAGCAGCGCCTTTTTGGTGCGGAGGACTAGCGGGAACTTTGAGCAGTTCTTC; v_gene: TRBV7-8; abundance: .; j_gene: TRBJ2-1; d_gene: TRBD2
CDR3aa: CASSLALGLAGSLEQYF; CDR3nt: TGTGCCAGCAGCTTAGCCCTGGGACTAGCGGGATCCTTGGAGCAGTACTTC; v_gene: TRBV7-8; abundance: .; j_gene: TRBJ2-7; d_gene: TRBD2
CDR3aa: CASSLEYLNSPLHF; CDR3nt: TGTGCCAGCAGCTTAGAGTACCTTAATTCACCCCTCCACTTT; v_gene: TRBV7-9; abundance: .; j_gene: TRBJ1-6; d_gene: .
CDR3aa: CASSVDRGNEQFF; CDR3nt: TGTGCCAGCAGCGTAGACAGGGGCAATGAGCAGTTCTTC; v_gene: TRBV9; abundance: .; j_gene: TRBJ2-1; d_gene: TRBD1
CDR3aa: CASSLSGRIGNEQFF; CDR3nt: TGTGCCAGCAGTTTAAGTGGGAGGATAGGTAATGAGCAGTTCTTC; v_gene: TRBV27; abundance: .; j_gene: TRBJ2-1; d_gene: .
CDR3aa: CASRTPGQGPGELFF; CDR3nt: TGTGCCAGCAGGACCCCGGGACAGGGCCCCGGGGAGCTGTTTTTT; v_gene: TRBV28; abundance: .; j_gene: TRBJ2-2; d_gene: TRBD1
CDR3aa: CASSPRTAPGETQYF; CDR3nt: TGCGCCAGCAGCCCGAGGACAGCACCCGGTGAGACCCAGTACTTC; v_gene: TRBV4-1; abundance: .; j_gene: TRBJ2-5; d_gene: .
CDR3aa: CASSRISGRSYNEQFF; CDR3nt: TGTGCCAGTAGTAGGATCAGCGGGAGGTCCTACAATGAGCAGTTCTTC; v_gene: TRBV19; abundance: .; j_gene: TRBJ2-1; d_gene: TRBD2
CDR3aa: CSVGTPPYEQYF; CDR3nt: TGCAGCGTTGGGACTCCCCCCTACGAGCAGTACTTC; v_gene: TRBV29-1; abundance: once; j_gene: TRBJ2-7; d_gene: .
CDR3aa: CASSLRGANEKLFF; CDR3nt: TGTGCCAGCAGTTTGCGAGGGGCTAATGAAAAACTGTTTTTT; v_gene: TRBV7-9; abundance: few; j_gene: TRBJ1-4; d_gene: .
CDR3aa: CASSSPGQGVTNEKLFF; CDR3nt: TGTGCCAGCAGCTCTCCGGGACAGGGTGTCACTAATGAAAAACTGTTTTTT; v_gene: TRBV28; abundance: once; j_gene: TRBJ1-4; d_gene: TRBD1
CDR3aa: CASSVANTGELFF; CDR3nt: TGTGCCAGCAGCGTGGCGAACACCGGGGAGCTGTTTTTT; v_gene: TRBV11-2; abundance: .; j_gene: TRBJ2-2; d_gene: .
CDR3aa: CASSIGWLARSSYNEQFF; CDR3nt: TGTGCCAGTAGTATAGGGTGGTTAGCAAGGAGCTCCTACAATGAGCAGTTCTTC; v_gene: TRBV19; abundance: .; j_gene: TRBJ2-1; d_gene: .
CDR3aa: CASSLGPSLGEPQYF; CDR3nt: TGTGCCAGCAGCTTAGGGCCCAGTCTGGGAGAGCCCCAGTACTTC; v_gene: TRBV7-2; abundance: few; j_gene: TRBJ2-5; d_gene: .
CDR3aa: CASSPSHSGSYDGELFF; CDR3nt: TGTGCCAGCAGCCCCTCTCATAGCGGGAGTTATGACGGGGAGCTGTTTTTT; v_gene: TRBV4-2; abundance: .; j_gene: TRBJ2-2; d_gene: TRBD2
CDR3aa: CASSLMNEQFF; CDR3nt: TGTGCCAGCAGCTTGATGAATGAGCAGTTCTTC; v_gene: TRBV5-5; abundance: once; j_gene: TRBJ2-1; d_gene: .
CDR3aa: CATKQKLSGNTIYF; CDR3nt: TGTGCCACGAAACAGAAACTCTCTGGAAACACCATATATTTT; v_gene: TRBV6-5; abundance: .; j_gene: TRBJ1-3; d_gene: .
CDR3aa: CASSQSPSGTDTQYF; CDR3nt: TGTGCCAGCAGCCAGTCACCAAGTGGGACAGATACGCAGTATTTT; v_gene: TRBV9; abundance: .; j_gene: TRBJ2-3; d_gene: .
CDR3aa: CASSSRQGEGTEAFF; CDR3nt: TGTGCCAGCAGCTCCCGACAGGGAGAGGGGACTGAAGCTTTCTTT; v_gene: TRBV7-9; abundance: once; j_gene: TRBJ1-1; d_gene: TRBD1
CDR3aa: CASGAIAGGTDTQYF; CDR3nt: TGCGCCAGCGGGGCCATTGCGGGAGGGACAGATACGCAGTATTTT; v_gene: TRBV5-1; abundance: .; j_gene: TRBJ2-3; d_gene: TRBD2
CDR3aa: CASSPWGGCTGELFF; CDR3nt: TGTGCCAGCAGCCCGTGGGGGGGTTGCACCGGGGAGCTGTTTTTT; v_gene: TRBV21-1; abundance: .; j_gene: TRBJ2-2; d_gene: .
CDR3aa: CASSVGDRGAAINTEAFF; CDR3nt: TGTGCCAGCAGCGTAGGGGACAGGGGCGCCGCAATAAACACTGAAGCTTTCTTT; v_gene: TRBV9; abundance: .; j_gene: TRBJ1-1; d_gene: TRBD1
CDR3aa: CASGLVPGSEAFF; CDR3nt: TGTGCTAGTGGTTTGGTACCAGGGAGTGAAGCTTTCTTT; v_gene: TRBV12-5; abundance: .; j_gene: TRBJ1-1; d_gene: .
CDR3aa: CASSIGGGGETQYF; CDR3nt: TGTGCCAGTAGTATAGGAGGAGGGGGCGAGACCCAGTACTTC; v_gene: TRBV19; abundance: .; j_gene: TRBJ2-5; d_gene: .
CDR3aa: CASSLPSGRVKTQYF; CDR3nt: TGTGCCAGCAGCTTGCCTAGCGGGAGGGTAAAGACCCAGTACTTC; v_gene: TRBV5-4; abundance: once; j_gene: TRBJ2-5; d_gene: TRBD2
CDR3aa: CASSRSGTGSFEQYF; CDR3nt: TGTGCCAGTAGTCGCTCCGGGACAGGGTCTTTCGAGCAGTACTTC; v_gene: TRBV19; abundance: once; j_gene: TRBJ2-7; d_gene: TRBD1
CDR3aa: CASSLSGTAYEQYF; CDR3nt: TGTGCCAGCAGCCTATCTGGGACTGCCTACGAGCAGTACTTC; v_gene: TRBV5-4; abundance: .; j_gene: TRBJ2-7; d_gene: .
CDR3aa: CASSWDNSYEQYF; CDR3nt: TGTGCCAGCAGTTGGGACAACTCCTACGAGCAGTACTTC; v_gene: TRBV6-1; abundance: .; j_gene: TRBJ2-7; d_gene: .
CDR3aa: CASRNPGTSEAPHEQFF; CDR3nt: TGTGCCAGTAGAAACCCGGGGACTAGCGAGGCACCCCATGAGCAGTTCTTC; v_gene: TRBV19; abundance: .; j_gene: TRBJ2-1; d_gene: TRBD2
CDR3aa: CASSVGSGVLTDTQYF; CDR3nt: TGTGCCAGCAGCGTAGGCAGCGGAGTACTCACAGATACGCAGTATTTT; v_gene: TRBV9; abundance: .; j_gene: TRBJ2-3; d_gene: .
CDR3aa: CASITGGGQPQHF; CDR3nt: TGTGCCAGCATCACAGGGGGCGGGCAGCCCCAGCATTTT; v_gene: TRBV28; abundance: .; j_gene: TRBJ1-5; d_gene: TRBD1
CDR3aa: CATSRDWGAGGNTIYF; CDR3nt: TGTGCCACCAGCAGAGATTGGGGGGCTGGTGGAAACACCATATATTTT; v_gene: TRBV15; abundance: .; j_gene: TRBJ1-3; d_gene: .
CDR3aa: CASRTASGRPNEQFF; CDR3nt: TGTGCCTCCCGGACAGCTAGCGGGAGGCCCAATGAGCAGTTCTTC; v_gene: TRBV19; abundance: .; j_gene: TRBJ2-1; d_gene: TRBD2
CDR3aa: CASSARDRGLGNTIYF; CDR3nt: TGTGCCAGCAGCGCCCGGGACAGGGGACTTGGAAACACCATATATTTT; v_gene: TRBV11-2; abundance: .; j_gene: TRBJ1-3; d_gene: TRBD1
CDR3aa: CASSFRGWEQYF; CDR3nt: TGTGCCAGCAGTTTTCGGGGGTGGGAGCAGTACTTC; v_gene: TRBV28; abundance: .; j_gene: TRBJ2-7; d_gene: .
CDR3aa: CASSSSPGPENTYF; CDR3nt: TGTGCCAGCAGTTCGTCTCCGGGACCAGAAAACACCTACTTC; v_gene: TRBV28; abundance: .; j_gene: TRBJ2-7; d_gene: .
CDR3aa: CASSLSLTTSAYGELFF; CDR3nt: TGTGCCAGCAGTTTATCGTTAACCACTAGCGCATACGGGGAGCTGTTTTTT; v_gene: TRBV27; abundance: .; j_gene: TRBJ2-2; d_gene: TRBD2
CDR3aa: CASSLGQRNQPQHF; CDR3nt: TGTGCCAGCAGTCTGGGTCAGCGGAATCAGCCCCAGCATTTT; v_gene: TRBV27; abundance: few; j_gene: TRBJ1-5; d_gene: .